A selection of T cell receptor beta chains follows, all from one sample in a study of cytomegalovirus exposure and HLA in healthy donors. Only in-frame clones appear in the TCRdb table, and some are missing; sequencing was by immunoSEQ multiplex PCR. The sample comprises some 130,000 clones, approximately 78% of which are singletons, and 1.5% rests with the top ten. The specimen was PBMCs. These receptor sequences come from a female donor in good health and CMV-seronegative. The CDR3 runs from the conserved cysteine through the conserved F or W. A D gene is named only where the DNA matches it firmly. Rows may omit the clone size; those that give it use once, few, many or a size class.

TRBV6-6,few,-,15,TRBJ2-5,TGTGCCAGCAGTACCTCCGGACTAAACAAAGAGACCCAGTACTTC,CASSTSGLNKETQYF
TRBV11-2,-,TRBD1,16,TRBJ2-7,TGTGCCAGCAGCCTAGGTTGGGGACAGGGGTTATACGAGCAGTACTTC,CASSLGWGQGLYEQYF
TRBV28,-,-,14,TRBJ1-6,TGTGCCAGCAGTTTAACAGGGAGAGGGTCACCCCTCCACTTT,CASSLTGRGSPLHF
TRBV19,-,TRBD1,15,TRBJ2-6,TGTGCCAGTACCCAGGGGGCATCTGGGGCCAACGTCCTGACTTTC,CASTQGASGANVLTF
TRBV28,-,-,16,TRBJ1-1,TGTGCCAGCAGTTATCCGCGGGATGGGGGGAACACTGAAGCTTTCTTT,CASSYPRDGGNTEAFF
TRBV7-9,-,-,12,TRBJ1-5,TGTGCCAGCAGCTTAGGCGGTCAGCCCCAGCATTTT,CASSLGGQPQHF
TRBV7-9,-,-,12,TRBJ2-1,TGTGCCAGCAGCTTAGTCGGGGAATGGTGGTTCTTC,CASSLVGEWWFF
TRBV10-3,-,-,13,TRBJ1-1,TGTGCCATCACTTCAGGGGCTAACACTGAAGCTTTCTTT,CAITSGANTEAFF
TRBV18,-,-,15,TRBJ2-1,TGTGCCAGCTCACCCCGAGAGGCAGGGGACGATGAGCAGTTCTTC,CASSPREAGDDEQFF
TRBV18,-,TRBD2,15,TRBJ2-7,TGTGCCAGCTCAAAAAAGACTAGCGGCTCCTACGAGCAGTACTTC,CASSKKTSGSYEQYF
TRBV10-2,once,-,13,TRBJ1-4,TGCGCCTCTTGGGGGCCAACTAATGAAAAACTGTTTTTT,CASWGPTNEKLFF
TRBV28,-,-,14,TRBJ1-2,TGTGCCAGCAGTTTACAGGCCATCAACTATGGCTACACCTTC,CASSLQAINYGYTF
TRBV28,few,-,14,TRBJ1-2,TGTGCCAGCAGTCCACCCCCCCCCGGCTATGGCTACACCTTC,CASSPPPPGYGYTF
TRBV20-1,-,TRBD2,11,TRBJ2-5,TGCAGTGCTAGAGGGGGTAGCGGGGGGTACTTC,CSARGGSGGYF
TRBV2,-,-,13,TRBJ1-6,TGTGCCAGCACCTCCCGCGTAAATTCACCCCTCCACTTT,CASTSRVNSPLHF
TRBV19,few,-,13,TRBJ1-1,TGTGCCAGTACAGCAGGGGCGAACACTGAAGCTTTCTTT,CASTAGANTEAFF
TRBV4-3,-,-,15,TRBJ2-6,TGCGCCAGCAGCCAAGTGGTAGCAGGGGCCAACGTCCTGACTTTC,CASSQVVAGANVLTF
TRBV4-1,-,-,15,TRBJ1-1,TGCGCCAGCAGTTCCTACAGCCGATTGAACACTGAAGCTTTCTTT,CASSSYSRLNTEAFF
TRBV27,-,-,15,TRBJ2-6,TGTGCCAGCAGGGAGGTGAGCTCTGGGGCCAACGTCCTGACTTTC,CASREVSSGANVLTF
TRBV4-1,-,TRBD1,14,TRBJ1-5,TGCGCCAGCAGCCCTGACAGGGTAAGCCAGCCCCAGCATTTT,CASSPDRVSQPQHF
TRBV27,-,-,14,TRBJ2-7,TGTGCCAGCAGTTTAAGGTTCGGAGCTGGCGAGCAGTACTTC,CASSLRFGAGEQYF
TRBV5-1,-,-,13,TRBJ1-2,TGCGCCAGCAGAAGAATAGATTCTCGGGGCTACACCTTC,CASRRIDSRGYTF
TRBV28,-,-,13,TRBJ2-7,TGTGCCAGCCGGGCAGGGAACTCCTACGAGCAGTACTTC,CASRAGNSYEQYF
TRBV27,-,-,14,TRBJ2-7,TGTGCCAGCAGTTTTTACAGCGGCTCCTACGAGCAGTACTTC,CASSFYSGSYEQYF
TRBV27,-,-,16,TRBJ2-6,TGTGCCAGCAGTTCCCTCGGGGGATCTGGGGCCAACGTCCTGACTTTC,CASSSLGGSGANVLTF
TRBV19,-,-,17,TRBJ2-1,TGTGCCAGTAGTACACTGCTAAGCGGAAAGCTCTACAATGAGCAGTTCTTC,CASSTLLSGKLYNEQFF
TRBV28,-,TRBD2,20,TRBJ2-7,TGTGCCAGCAGTTTATATCGCGGGATAGCGGGAGGTCCGACCTCCCCCGAGCAGTACTTC,CASSLYRGIAGGPTSPEQYF
TRBV27,-,TRBD2,13,TRBJ2-1,TGTGCCAGCAGTTTAACCCAAGCGGGAGCAGCGTTCTTC,CASSLTQAGAAFF
TRBV29-1,-,TRBD2,12,TRBJ2-7,TGCAGCGTTGGGCGGGAGGGTTACGAGCAGTACTTC,CSVGREGYEQYF
TRBV28,-,-,18,TRBJ2-1,TGTGCCAGCAGTTTAGGTGCTGGACTGAAATTAGCCGGGCCTATCCAGTTCTTC,CASSLGAGLKLAGPIQFF
TRBV7-9,-,TRBD2,14,TRBJ2-7,TGTGCCAGCAGCTTTAGCGGGCCTATTCAGGAGCAGTACTTC,CASSFSGPIQEQYF
TRBV7-2,-,TRBD1,15,TRBJ1-1,TGTGCCAGATCCGAGACAGGGGCGTGGAACACTGAAGCTTTCTTT,CARSETGAWNTEAFF
TRBV5-4,-,TRBD2,15,TRBJ2-3,TGTGCCAGCACCCTGCGGGGGACCCCGGGAGATACGCAGTATTTT,CASTLRGTPGDTQYF
TRBV29-1,once,TRBD1,14,TRBJ2-3,TGCAGCGTCCCGGGGACAGGGATTCTAGATACGCAGTATTTT,CSVPGTGILDTQYF
TRBV2,few,-,17,TRBJ2-7,TGTGCCAGCGAGTTGTTCTCCGGGACTCGCCTTACCTACGAGCAGTACTTC,CASELFSGTRLTYEQYF
TRBV6-6,-,-,14,TRBJ1-4,TGTGCCAGCACCTACGGGGGGTTTAATGAAAAACTGTTTTTT,CASTYGGFNEKLFF
TRBV5-1,-,TRBD1,14,TRBJ1-6,TGCGCCAGCAGCCAGGGACAGACTAATTCACCCCTCCACTTT,CASSQGQTNSPLHF
TRBV4-3,-,-,15,TRBJ2-7,TGCGCCAGCAGCCAAGATATCGGGGTGCCCTACGAGCAGTACTTC,CASSQDIGVPYEQYF
TRBV9,-,-,15,TRBJ1-3,TGTGCCAGCAGCCCGATAGGGACATCTGGAAACACCATATATTTT,CASSPIGTSGNTIYF
TRBV7-9,-,TRBD1,15,TRBJ2-7,TGTGCCAGCAGACTTACAGGGGGCGCCTCTTACGAGCAGTACTTC,CASRLTGGASYEQYF